Following are 25 T cell receptor beta chains from one sample sequenced in a study of blood T cell repertoires in COVID-19. Here immunoSEQ multiplex PCR was the method, and the copy in TCRdb shows in-frame clones only, minus some. This table holds 150,000 to 180,000 clones, around 84% found once. What was sequenced was peripheral blood. These receptors came from a man older than 75 with acute or convalescent COVID-19.

V gene TRBV7-8 combines with J gene TRBJ2-7; 11 nucleotides match TRBD2. CDR1 is SGHVS and CDR2 is FQNEAQ in the germline V gene. Unmatched junction bases numbered 4, after V lost 5 bases and J lost 1 base. The CDR3 is 15 amino acids. CDR3 region: CASSPSGGISYEQYF. For the CDR3, the DNA is TGTGCCAGCAGCCCTAGCGGGGGGATATCCTACGAGCAGTACTTC. The full variable domain, its missing parts supplied by reference TRBV7-8 and TRBJ2-7, is GAGVSQSPRYKVAKRGQDVALRCDPISGHVSLFWYQQALGQGPEFLTYFQNEAQLDKSGLPSDRFFAERPEGSVSTLKIQRTQQEDSAVYLCASSPSGGISYEQYFGPGTRLTVT.

The rearrangement joins TRBV5-4 to TRBJ1-2; 7 nucleotides match TRBD1. V lost 0 bases to trimming and J lost 0 bases; unmatched junction nucleotides: 2. CDR1 is SGHNT and CDR2 is YYREEE in the germline V gene (reference sequence). This CDR3 is 15 amino acids long. The CDR3, as DNA: TGTGCCAGCAGCTTGGCCGGGACAGCTAACTATGGCTACACCTTC. The encoded protein is CASSLAGTANYGYTF.

This clone was recorded only once. The J gene is TRBJ1-2, the V gene TRBV25-1; possibly TRBD1 for D (5 bases). CDR1 is MGHDK and CDR2 is SYGVNS in the germline V gene. Trimming shortened V by 2 bases and J by 5 bases, and 15 bases separated the two germline ends. The length of the CDR3 is 15 residues. The CDR3 region is CASSEPHQGLYGYTF. CDR3 in DNA: TGTGCCAGCAGTGAACCCCACCAGGGTCTTTATGGCTACACCTTC.

The gene calls are TRBV5-1 and TRBJ2-5; 9 bases align to TRBD1. The V segment lost 4 bases and the J segment 0 bases; nucleotides outside the gene matches: 10. This CDR3 spans 17 amino acids. Germline CDR1 SGHRS, CDR2 YFSETQ. This CDR3 is CASSPGQGPRYQETQYF. The DNA of the CDR3 is TGCGCCAGCAGCCCGGGACAGGGCCCAAGGTACCAAGAGACCCAGTACTTC.

The chain employs TRBV5-8 and TRBJ2-3; 13 nucleotides agree with TRBD2. The germline V gene encodes CDR1 SGHTS and CDR2 YDEGEE. CDR3 size: 17 residues. With V trimmed by 10 bases and J by 1 base, 12 bases remained unmatched. DNA of the CDR3: TGTGCCGTGGGGGGACTAGCGGGATCGCCGGGCACAGATACGCAGTATTTT. It codes for CAVGGLAGSPGTDTQYF.

The chain recombines TRBV28 with TRBJ2-7; perhaps TRBD1 as D (8 bases). CDR1 is MDHEN and CDR2 is SYDVKM in the germline V gene. The CDR3 runs 14 residues. The CDR3, as DNA: TGTGCCAGCAGCCGGGCGGGGGCAGGGGGCGTGGTAGACGTC. Translating gives CASSRAGAGGVVDV.

This clone was counted a few times. The rearrangement joins TRBV9 to TRBJ1-6; D not certain. From germline, CDR1 is SGDLS and CDR2 YYNGEE. Trimming cost V 0 bases and J 9 bases, with 7 bases left between them. The CDR3 runs to 13 residues. CDR3 coding DNA: TGTGCCAGCAGCGTAGGCCCAGGTTCACCCCTCCACTTT. Residues: CASSVGPGSPLHF. Looking up the rest from reference TRBV9 and TRBJ1-6 gives the full variable domain: DSGVTQTPKHLITATGQRVTLRCSPRSGDLSVYWYQQSLDQGLQFLIQYYNGEERAKGNILERFSAQQFPDLHSELNLSSLELGDSALYFCASSVGPGSPLHFGNGTRLTVT.

The sample holds a few counts of this clone. This rearrangement joins TRBV2 to TRBJ2-7; tentatively, D is TRBD1 (5 bases). The CDR3 runs to 15 residues. Trimming cost V 5 bases and J 3 bases, with 17 bases left between them. The V gene's germline CDR1 is SNHLY and CDR2 FYNNEI. CDR3 bases: TGTGCCAGCAGTCAAACAGGAGTCCCCCTCTACGAGCAGTACGTC. Its protein product is CASSQTGVPLYEQYV.

This clone showed up just a few times. The V gene is TRBV5-1, the J gene TRBJ1-1; D might be TRBD1 (5 bases). Trimming stripped 0 bases from V and 1 base from J, with 16 bases between. CDR1 SGHRS and CDR2 YFSETQ come from the germline V gene. The CDR3 is 17 residues long. CDR3 coding DNA: TGCGCCAGCAGCTTGGCCCACTCTATCCAGGGGAACACTGAAGCTTTCTTT. It is translated as CASSLAHSIQGNTEAFF.

V and J are TRBV7-8 and TRBJ1-2; TRBD1 might be the D (6 bases). The CDR3 has 14 residues. Trimming left V 0 bases short and J 4 bases short, with 9 bases between. From germline, CDR1 is SGHVS and CDR2 FQNEAQ. CDR3: CASSLAQGGYGYTF. The CDR3 DNA is TGTGCCAGCAGCTTAGCGCAAGGGGGCTATGGCTACACCTTC. Drawing the rest from reference TRBV7-8 and TRBJ1-2, the complete variable domain is GAGVSQSPRYKVAKRGQDVALRCDPISGHVSLFWYQQALGQGPEFLTYFQNEAQLDKSGLPSDRFFAERPEGSVSTLKIQRTQQEDSAVYLCASSLAQGGYGYTFGSGTRLTVV.

Only a few counts were recorded for this clone. The chain combines TRBV5-4 with TRBJ2-2; D is possibly TRBD1 (7 bases). In germline, CDR1 is SGHNT, CDR2 YYREEE (reference sequence). The length of the CDR3 is 15 residues. Trimming left V 1 base short and J 4 bases short, with 11 bases between. This CDR3 reads CASSLRQGGTGELFF. As DNA, the CDR3 is TGTGCCAGCAGCTTGAGGCAGGGGGGCACCGGGGAGCTGTTTTTT.

This chain connects TRBV19 to TRBJ1-3, with D unclear. Germline lookup yields CDR1 LNHDA and CDR2 SQIVND (reference sequence). This CDR3 is built from 14 residues. V gave up 1 base and J gave up 3 bases, with 7 bases separating them. The CDR3 sequence is CASSIAVFGNTIYF. In DNA form, the CDR3 reads TGTGCCAGTAGTATAGCCGTATTTGGAAACACCATATATTTT.

The V gene is TRBV6-6, the J gene TRBJ1-1; perhaps TRBD1 as D (5 bases). Germline lookup yields CDR1 MNHNY and CDR2 SVGAGI (reference sequence). Trimming took off 6 bases at V and 1 base at J, with 12 bases between the two ends. The CDR3 length is 14 residues. As DNA, the CDR3 is TGTGCCAGCAGGAAAGCGGGGCAGAACACTGAAGCTTTCTTT. It specifies CASRKAGQNTEAFF.

The J gene is TRBJ2-7, the V gene TRBV9, with 8 nucleotides matching TRBD2. CDR1 SGDLS and CDR2 YYNGEE come from the germline V gene. The CDR3 loop spans 15 amino acids. J gave up 2 bases and V 1 base, and 5 bases lay outside the gene matches. The CDR3 loop reads CASSVTAGGAYEQYF. In DNA, the CDR3 is TGTGCCAGCAGCGTAACCGCGGGGGGCGCCTACGAGCAGTACTTC.

This chain links TRBV27 with TRBJ2-3, with D possibly being TRBD2 (5 bases). Per germline, CDR1 MNHEY and CDR2 SMNVEV (reference sequence). V was clipped by 6 bases and J by 8 bases, with 12 bases between them. There are 12 residues in the CDR3. CDR3 residues: CASRTNRGTQYF. CDR3 nucleotides: TGTGCCAGCAGAACAAATCGGGGTACGCAGTATTTT.

The chain combines TRBV19 with TRBJ1-1; D gene ambiguous. Germline-derived CDR1 and CDR2 are LNHDA and SQIVND (reference sequence). Trimming took 4 bases from V and 2 from J, leaving 11 bases between them. This CDR3 region has 14 residues. The CDR3 DNA is TGTGCCAGTAGTAACGAGGTCGGCAACACTGAAGCTTTCTTT. Its translation is CASSNEVGNTEAFF.

The chain has TRBV9 and TRBJ2-1; tentatively, D is TRBD1 (5 bases). This CDR3 region has 12 residues. V was trimmed by 0 bases and J by 10 bases, leaving 8 bases between them. Germline CDR1 reads SGDLS; CDR2 reads YYNGEE. The CDR3 reads CASSVDGAEQFF. The CDR3 nucleotides are TGTGCCAGCAGCGTAGATGGGGCAGAGCAGTTCTTC.

V gene TRBV28 combines with J gene TRBJ2-7; 12 bases fit TRBD1. Germline CDR1 is MDHEN and CDR2 is SYDVKM. The CDR3 has 14 amino acids. V lost 6 bases and J lost 4; bases outside the gene matches: 4. The chain's CDR3 is CASRGTGGGYEQYV. CDR3 in DNA: TGTGCCAGCAGGGGGACAGGGGGCGGGTACGAGCAGTACGTC.

This chain joins TRBV6-2 or TRBV6-3 and TRBJ1-1; D unclear. There are 13 residues in the CDR3. V was shortened by 2 bases and J by 4 bases, with 8 bases between the two germline ends. Germline-derived CDR1 and CDR2 are MNHEY and SVGEGT. CDR3 sequence: CASSYPGITEAFF. The CDR3 DNA follows: TGTGCCAGCAGTTACCCCGGGATCACTGAAGCTTTCTTT.

This clone was seen more than once but under ten times. This sequence joins TRBV19 and TRBJ2-5; 8 bases agree with TRBD1. After removal of 5 bases from V and 5 bases from J, the junction contained 7 bases not matched to a gene. Germline CDR1 is LNHDA and CDR2 is SQIVND (reference sequence). This CDR3 is 14 amino acids long. For the CDR3, the DNA is TGTGCCAGTAGTTGGACAGGGAAGGGGGAGACCCAGTACTTC. As protein: CASSWTGKGETQYF.

The chain is built from TRBV7-4 and TRBJ1-5; no clear D. The CDR3 is 16 amino acids. Germline-derived CDR1 and CDR2 are SGHVT and SQSDAQ. Trimming stripped 3 bases from V and 0 bases from J, with 12 bases between. CDR3 loop: CASSFGLTNSNQPQHF. CDR3 sequence (DNA): TGTGCCAGCAGCTTCGGCCTGACTAATAGCAATCAGCCCCAGCATTTT.

The V call is TRBV29-1, the J call TRBJ2-1; 8 bases line up with TRBD2. The CDR3 sequence is 13 residues long. Germline CDR1 and CDR2: SQVTM and ANQGSEA. Trimming removed 7 bases from V and 6 bases from J; junction bases left unmatched: 8. CDR3 residues: CSAGGAPVNEQFF. DNA of the CDR3: TGCAGCGCGGGGGGGGCACCGGTCAATGAGCAGTTCTTC.

The V gene is TRBV5-1, the J gene TRBJ1-2; tentative D call: TRBD1 (5 bases). This CDR3 contains 16 residues. CDR1 is SGHRS and CDR2 is YFSETQ in the germline V gene. Deletions cut 1 base from V and 8 bases from J, with 21 bases between. The CDR3: CASSLSRDSGSGGYTF. CDR3 nucleotides: TGCGCCAGCAGCTTGAGCCGGGACTCAGGATCGGGAGGCTACACCTTC.

V gene TRBV6-1 combines with J gene TRBJ1-6; TRBD1 matches 8 bases. Per the germline V gene, CDR1 is MNHNS and CDR2 is SASEGT. V was pared by 3 bases and J by 7 bases, with 2 bases of the junction left unmatched. The CDR3 contains 14 residues. Written as DNA, the CDR3 is TGTGCCAGCAGTGACCGGGACAGGAATTCACCCCTCCACTTT. It is translated as CASSDRDRNSPLHF.

The chain carries TRBV5-1 and TRBJ1-3; D remains ambiguous. The V end was cut by 6 bases, the J end by 0 bases, with 16 bases between. CDR1 SGHRS and CDR2 YFSETQ come from the germline V gene. CDR3 length: 16 residues. The CDR3 nucleotides are TGCGCCAGCACCCCCCTCCCAGGCAGCTCTGGAAACACCATATATTTT. Translating gives CASTPLPGSSGNTIYF.